Listed below are T cell receptor beta chains from one sample, sequenced in a study of shared clonotypes between healthy human individuals. Here immunoSEQ multiplex PCR was the method, and the copy in TCRdb shows in-frame clones only, minus some. The table lists roughly 2.1 million clones, roughly 91% of them singletons, with 1.5% to 2% in the top ten. The source material was naive CD8+ T cells from PBMCs. The receptors derive from a young man in good health. Some clones in this sample may be carry-over from other donors' samples. CDR3s include the opening cysteine and the closing phenylalanine or tryptophan. A D gene is named only where the DNA matches it firmly. For some rows the clone size is stated as once, few or many, or as a class when expanded; others skip it.

abundance	v_gene	d_gene	j_gene	CDR3nt	CDR3aa
-	TRBV27	-	TRBJ2-7	TGTGCCAGCACCCGCTCCGGGATCTTAAACTACGAGCAGTACTTC	CASTRSGILNYEQYF
-	TRBV21-1	-	TRBJ1-2	TGTGCCAGCAGCATAAGACAGGGGGCCTCCAACTATGGCTACACCTTC	CASSIRQGASNYGYTF
-	TRBV18	TRBD1	TRBJ2-5	TGTGCCAGCTCACCGGACAGGGCAGAAGAGACCCAGTACTTC	CASSPDRAEETQYF
-	TRBV30	-	TRBJ2-3	TGTGCCTATTCATGGACAGATACGCAGTATTTT	CAYSWTDTQYF
once	TRBV30	-	TRBJ1-3	TGTGCCTGGAGACTCGCAGGGACGGACACCATATATTTT	CAWRLAGTDTIYF
once	TRBV11-1	-	TRBJ2-1	TGTGCCAGCAGCTTAGTCTCGCGGTTTTACAATGAGCAGTTCTTC	CASSLVSRFYNEQFF
-	TRBV5-1	TRBD2	TRBJ2-1	TGCGCCAGCAGCCTCGAACTAGCGGGACCCTACAATGAGCAGTTCTTC	CASSLELAGPYNEQFF
-	TRBV27	-	TRBJ2-7	TGTGCCAGCAGTTTATCCAGGAGCTCCTACGAGCAGTACTTC	CASSLSRSSYEQYF
-	TRBV27	-	TRBJ1-5	TGTGCCAGCAGTTTAGGGGGAGCCCTTTCGAATCAGCCCCAGCATTTT	CASSLGGALSNQPQHF
-	TRBV7-6	TRBD2	TRBJ2-3	TGTGCCAGCAGCACCCCGGCTAGCGGGGGCTTTGATACGCAGTATTTT	CASSTPASGGFDTQYF